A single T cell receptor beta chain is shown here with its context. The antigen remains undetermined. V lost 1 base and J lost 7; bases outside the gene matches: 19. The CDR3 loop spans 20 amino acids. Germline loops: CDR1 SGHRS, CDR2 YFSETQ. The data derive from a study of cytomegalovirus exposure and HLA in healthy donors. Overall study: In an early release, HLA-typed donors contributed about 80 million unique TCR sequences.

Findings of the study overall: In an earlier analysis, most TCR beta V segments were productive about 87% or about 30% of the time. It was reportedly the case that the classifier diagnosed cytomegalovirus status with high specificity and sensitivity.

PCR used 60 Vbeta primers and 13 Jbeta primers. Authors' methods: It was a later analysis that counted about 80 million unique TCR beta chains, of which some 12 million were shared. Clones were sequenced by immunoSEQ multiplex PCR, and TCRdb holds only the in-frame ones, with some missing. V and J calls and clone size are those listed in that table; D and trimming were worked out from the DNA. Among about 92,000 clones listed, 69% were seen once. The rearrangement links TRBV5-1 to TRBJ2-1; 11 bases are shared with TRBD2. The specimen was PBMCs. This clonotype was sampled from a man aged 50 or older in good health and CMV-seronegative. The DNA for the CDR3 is TGCGCCAGCAGCTTGCGGGGGGCCGCCGGTAGCGGGAGGGCCGGGAATGAGCAGTTCTTC. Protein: CASSLRGAAGSGRAGNEQFF.